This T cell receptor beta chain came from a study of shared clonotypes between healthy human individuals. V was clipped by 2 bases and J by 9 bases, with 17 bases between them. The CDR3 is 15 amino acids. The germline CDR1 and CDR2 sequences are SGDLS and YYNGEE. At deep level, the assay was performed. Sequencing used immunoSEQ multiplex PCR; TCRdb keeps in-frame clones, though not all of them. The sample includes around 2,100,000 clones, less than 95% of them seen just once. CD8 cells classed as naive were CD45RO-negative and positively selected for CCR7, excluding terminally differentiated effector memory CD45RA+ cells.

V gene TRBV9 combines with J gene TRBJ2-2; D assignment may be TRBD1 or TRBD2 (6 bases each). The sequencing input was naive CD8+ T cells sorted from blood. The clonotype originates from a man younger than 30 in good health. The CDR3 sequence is CASSVGPMGGWELFF. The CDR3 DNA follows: TGTGCCAGCAGCGTTGGGCCCATGGGGGGCTGGGAGCTGTTTTTT.